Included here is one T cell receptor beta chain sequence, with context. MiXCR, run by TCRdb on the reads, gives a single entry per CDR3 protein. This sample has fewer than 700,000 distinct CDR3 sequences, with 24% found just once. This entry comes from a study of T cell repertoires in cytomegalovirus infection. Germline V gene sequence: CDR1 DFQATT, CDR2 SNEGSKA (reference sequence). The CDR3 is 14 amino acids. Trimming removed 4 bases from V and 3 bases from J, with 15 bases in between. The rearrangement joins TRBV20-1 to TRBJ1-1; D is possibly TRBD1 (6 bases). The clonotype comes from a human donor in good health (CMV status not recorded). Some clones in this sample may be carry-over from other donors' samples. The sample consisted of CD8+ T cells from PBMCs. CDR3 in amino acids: CSATPGTGYTEAFF. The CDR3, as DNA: TGCAGTGCTACCCCGGGAACAGGGTACACTGAAGCTTTCTTT.